This T cell receptor beta chain was recovered during a study of T cell clones after liver transplantation. The data were produced by immunoSEQ multiplex PCR, yet TCRdb's version contains in-frame clones alone and is incomplete. The repertoire holds 55,000 to 80,000 clones, 90% seen once, with roughly 2.6% in the top ten. The TCR comes from a human donor who received a liver transplant. The specimen comprised CD4+ T cells from blood, sampled before liver transplant.

The DNA for the CDR3 is TGTGCCAGTATCCCTGGGGGCACAGGGCGCAATCAGCCCCAGCATTTT. Translating it yields CASIPGGTGRNQPQHF. The chain is built from TRBV19 and TRBJ1-5, with TRBD1 as a possible D gene (6 bases). The CDR3 contains 16 residues. CDR1 and CDR2 (germline): LNHDA, SQIVND (reference sequence). Trimming removed 7 bases from V and 2 bases from J, with 18 bases in between. Using reference TRBV19 and TRBJ1-5 for the parts outside the CDR3, the full variable domain is DGGITQSPKYLFRKEGQNVTLSCEQNLNHDAMYWYRQDPGQGLRLIYYSQIVNDFQKGDIAEGYSVSREKKESFPLTVTSAQKNPTAFYLCASIPGGTGRNQPQHFGDGTRLSIL.